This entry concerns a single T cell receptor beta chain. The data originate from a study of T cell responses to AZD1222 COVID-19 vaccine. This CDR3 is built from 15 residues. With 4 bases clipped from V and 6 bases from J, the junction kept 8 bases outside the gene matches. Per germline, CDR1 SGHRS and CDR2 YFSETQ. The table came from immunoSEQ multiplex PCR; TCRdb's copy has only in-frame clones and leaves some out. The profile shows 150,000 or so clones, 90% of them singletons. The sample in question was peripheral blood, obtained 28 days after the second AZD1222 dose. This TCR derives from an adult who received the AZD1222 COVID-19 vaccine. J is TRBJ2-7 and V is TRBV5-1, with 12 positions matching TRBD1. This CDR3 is CASSGPGQGAAEQYF. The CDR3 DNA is TGCGCCAGCAGCGGACCGGGACAGGGGGCCGCCGAGCAGTACTTC.